This T cell receptor beta chain derives from a study of cytomegalovirus exposure and HLA in healthy donors. The PCR had 60 Vbeta and 13 Jbeta primers. Some clones are missing from TCRdb's copy, which holds only in-frame ones; the method was immunoSEQ multiplex PCR. The sample carries fewer than 200,000 clones, roughly 74% recorded once. The CDR3 extends over 18 amino acids. Germline CDR1 and CDR2: SGDLS and YYNGEE. Germline trimming cut 0 bases from V and 4 bases from J; bases unmatched to any gene: 9. This TCR was sampled from a woman aged 30 to 39 in good health and CMV-seropositive. The gene calls are TRBV9 and TRBJ2-3; 12 bases are shared with TRBD2. The sequenced sample consisted of PBMCs. The CDR3 here is CASSVGARTSGKADTQYF. DNA of the CDR3: TGTGCCAGCAGCGTAGGGGCTCGGACTAGCGGGAAGGCAGATACGCAGTATTTT.